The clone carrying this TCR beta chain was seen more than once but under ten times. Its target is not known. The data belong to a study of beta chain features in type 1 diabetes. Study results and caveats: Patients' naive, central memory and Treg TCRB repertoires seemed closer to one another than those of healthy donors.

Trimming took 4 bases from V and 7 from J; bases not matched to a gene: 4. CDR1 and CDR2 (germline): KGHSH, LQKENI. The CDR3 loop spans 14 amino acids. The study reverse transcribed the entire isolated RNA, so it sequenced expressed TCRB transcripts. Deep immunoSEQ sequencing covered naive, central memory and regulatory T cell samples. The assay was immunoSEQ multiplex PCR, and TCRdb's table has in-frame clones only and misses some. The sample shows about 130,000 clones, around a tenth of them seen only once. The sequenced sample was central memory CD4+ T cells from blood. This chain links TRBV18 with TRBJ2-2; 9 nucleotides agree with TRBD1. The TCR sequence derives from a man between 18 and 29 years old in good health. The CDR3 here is CASSLDRGSGELFF. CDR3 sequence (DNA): TGTGCCAGCTCACTGGACAGGGGCAGCGGGGAGCTGTTTTTT.